These 13 T cell receptor beta chains were sequenced from one sample in a study of response to subunit inactivated influenza vaccine. Each CDR3 protein is one row after TCRdb ran MiXCR on the RT-PCR reads. The sample consists of roughly 170,000 distinct CDR3 sequences, around a tenth of them appearing once. This specimen was non-naive T cells sorted from PBMCs, taken on the day of vaccination. These receptors were obtained from a man aged 45 to 65 who received an inactivated influenza vaccine.

To note about this clonotype: One end of the junction is discordant with germline, which a read error may explain. This chain uses TRBV5-4 with TRBJ2-1; 13 bases map to TRBD2. This CDR3 spans 16 amino acids. The germline V gene has CDR1 SGHNT and CDR2 YYREEE (reference sequence). Written as DNA, the CDR3 is TGTGCCAGCAGCTCCGGGACTAGCGGGATTTACAGTGAGCAGTTCTTC. Protein sequence: CASSSGTSGIYSEQFF. Based on the CDR3 plus reference TRBV5-4 and TRBJ2-1, the full variable domain is ETGVTQSPTHLIKTRGQQVTLRCSSQSGHNTVSWYQQALGQGPQFIFQYYREEENGRGNFPPRFSGLQFPNYSSELNVNALELDDSALYLCASSSGTSGIYSEQFFGPGTRLTVL.

Ten or more counts support this clonotype. The CDR3 loop is CASRRLAGDSEQYF. CDR3 bases: TGTGCCAGCAGGCGGCTAGCGGGAGATAGCGAGCAGTACTTC. The rearrangement joins TRBV7-9 to TRBJ2-7, with TRBD2 identical over 10 bases. The CDR3 loop spans 14 amino acids. Trimming cost V 6 bases and J 6 bases; bases outside gene matches: 8. Germline-derived CDR1 and CDR2 are SEHNR and FQNEAQ (reference sequence).

This clonotype was found a few times. The gene calls are TRBV7-9 and TRBJ1-2, with no clear D. The CDR3 consists of 14 residues. Germline values: CDR1 SEHNR, CDR2 FQNEAQ (reference sequence). Trimming stripped 5 bases from V and 6 bases from J, with 16 bases between. The CDR3 region has the DNA TGTGCCAGCAGCGACGCGGGATGGCGGCATGGCTACACCTTC. This gives the protein CASSDAGWRHGYTF. The full variable domain, its missing parts supplied by reference TRBV7-9 and TRBJ1-2, is DTGVSQNPRHKITKRGQNVTFRCDPISEHNRLYWYRQTLGQGPEFLTYFQNEAQLEKSRLLSDRFSAERPKGSFSTLEIQRTEQGDSAMYLCASSDAGWRHGYTFGSGTRLTVV.

This clonotype was detected ten times or more. The J gene is TRBJ1-5, the V gene TRBV5-1; D unclear. From germline, CDR1 is SGHRS and CDR2 YFSETQ. This CDR3 has 13 residues. V was cut by 0 bases and J by 5 bases, with 6 bases left in between. Here the CDR3 reads CASSLGPHQPQHF. The DNA for the CDR3 is TGCGCCAGCAGCTTGGGTCCCCATCAGCCCCAGCATTTT. Combining the CDR3 with reference TRBV5-1 and TRBJ1-5 gives the whole variable domain KAGVTQTPRYLIKTRGQQVTLSCSPISGHRSVSWYQQTPGQGLQFLFEYFSETQRNKGNFPGRFSGRQFSNSRSEMNVSTLELGDSALYLCASSLGPHQPQHFGDGTRLSIL.

CDR3 in DNA: TGTGCCAGCAGAACGTACCCGCTTAGCTCCTACGAGCAGTACTTC. It yields the protein CASRTYPLSSYEQYF. The V and J genes are TRBV6-1 and TRBJ2-7; D not certain. Germline V gene sequence: CDR1 MNHNS, CDR2 SASEGT. The CDR3 consists of 15 residues. Trimming pared 6 bases from V and 0 bases from J, leaving 15 bases between.

The table lists this clonotype with many counts. CDR3: CASSYLGTGRNEQFF. In DNA form, the CDR3 reads TGTGCCAGCAGTTACCTCGGGACTGGAAGAAATGAGCAGTTCTTC. The genes are TRBV6-5 and TRBJ2-1; weak D call: TRBD2 (6 bases). The CDR3 is 15 residues long. In germline, CDR1 is MNHEY, CDR2 SVGAGI. V was clipped by 2 bases and J by 7 bases, with 15 bases between them.

The chain couples TRBV19 to TRBJ2-1; 10 nucleotides align to TRBD2. V gave up 5 bases and J gave up 2 bases; unmatched junction bases: 6. The length of the CDR3 is 16 residues. Germline V gene data show CDR1 as LNHDA and CDR2 as SQIVND (reference sequence). The CDR3 protein is CASSPRTSGAYNEQFF. The CDR3 region has the DNA TGTGCCAGTAGTCCCCGTACTAGCGGGGCCTACAATGAGCAGTTCTTC. Full variable domain (outside the CDR3, taken from reference TRBV19 and TRBJ2-1): DGGITQSPKYLFRKEGQNVTLSCEQNLNHDAMYWYRQDPGQGLRLIYYSQIVNDFQKGDIAEGYSVSREKKESFPLTVTSAQKNPTAFYLCASSPRTSGAYNEQFFGPGTRLTVL.

At least ten counts were recorded for this clonotype. The J gene is TRBJ2-5, the V gene TRBV24-1; D may be TRBD2 (6 bases). The CDR3 has 13 residues. V was pared by 5 bases and J by 5 bases, with 11 bases between. Germline CDR1 and CDR2: KGHDR and SFDVKD. CDR3 residues: CATSGGGGETQYF. For the CDR3, the DNA is TGTGCCACCAGTGGCGGAGGAGGGGAGACCCAGTACTTC.

This clonotype was detected a few times. V usage is TRBV6-1 and J usage is TRBJ1-1; tentatively, D is TRBD1 (5 bases). Germline lookup yields CDR1 MNHNS and CDR2 SASEGT. V lost 3 bases to trimming and J lost 1 base, with 9 bases between them. CDR3 length equals 14 residues. CDR3 bases: TGTGCCAGCAGTGAGGGGGTTGGGAACACTGAAGCTTTCTTT. The encoded protein is CASSEGVGNTEAFF.

This clonotype was counted a few times. The chain combines TRBV3-1 with TRBJ1-1, with a weak D call TRBD1 (5 bases). This CDR3 has 16 residues. Germline CDR1 LGHDT, CDR2 YNNKEL (reference sequence). Trimming stripped 0 bases from V and 0 bases from J, with 11 bases between. Here the CDR3 DNA reads TGTGCCAGCAGCCAAGATTCGACAGCGGTGAACACTGAAGCTTTCTTT. It translates to CASSQDSTAVNTEAFF.

This clonotype was detected many times. This sequence joins TRBV7-2 and TRBJ2-1; 10 bases are shared with TRBD2. The CDR3 sequence is 14 residues long. Germline V gene data show CDR1 as SGHTA and CDR2 as FQGNSA. Losses at the gene ends were 8 bases for V and 6 bases for J; bases not matched to a gene: 7. The chain's CDR3 is CASVSSGGVNEQFF. The CDR3 DNA reads as TGTGCCAGCGTGTCTAGCGGGGGAGTCAATGAGCAGTTCTTC.

Only a few counts were recorded for this clonotype. V gene TRBV6-6 combines with J gene TRBJ1-2; 7 bases are shared with TRBD1. V dropped 5 bases and J dropped 4; count of bases not matched to a gene: 4. The CDR3 length is 13 residues. Germline-derived CDR1 and CDR2 are MNHNY and SVGAGI (reference sequence). The CDR3 reads CASSQDRIYGYTF. In nucleotides, the CDR3 is TGTGCCAGCAGTCAGGACAGGATCTATGGCTACACCTTC.

This clonotype showed up many times. This chain links TRBV20-1 with TRBJ2-2, with D tentatively TRBD1 (5 bases). This CDR3 comprises 13 residues. CDR1 and CDR2 from the germline V gene are DFQATT and SNEGSKA (reference sequence). V shed 5 bases and J shed 2 bases, with 9 bases lying between them. CDR3 coding DNA: TGCAGTGCTCGGACAAGCAACACCGGGGAGCTGTTTTTT. Amino acid sequence: CSARTSNTGELFF.